The sequence of this T cell receptor beta chain was determined in a study of blood T cell repertoires in COVID-19. TCRdb's table, derived via immunoSEQ multiplex PCR, lists solely in-frame clones and lacks some. The sample comprises more than 300,000 clones, more than 85% of which are singletons, and 15% to 20% rests with the top ten. The receptor comes from a young woman who had recovered from COVID-19. The sample was PBMCs or T cells enriched from blood (not recorded which).

The CDR3 nucleotides read TGCGCCAGCAGTGACACTAGCTCCTACAATGAGCAGTTCTTC. It is translated as CASSDTSSYNEQFF. The rearrangement joins TRBV10-2 to TRBJ2-1; the D gene is possibly TRBD2 (5 bases). Germline V gives CDR1 WSHSY, CDR2 SAAADI. Trimming stripped 3 bases from V and 0 bases from J, with 6 bases between. CDR3 length: 14 residues.